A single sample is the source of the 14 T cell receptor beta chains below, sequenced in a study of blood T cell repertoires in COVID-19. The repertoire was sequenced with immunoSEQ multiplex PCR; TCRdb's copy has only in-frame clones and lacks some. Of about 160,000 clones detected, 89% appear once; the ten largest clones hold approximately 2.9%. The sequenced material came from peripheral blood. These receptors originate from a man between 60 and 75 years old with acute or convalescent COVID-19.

In DNA form, the CDR3 reads TGTGCCAGCAGCGTTGCCTTGGGCAGAATTAACTATGGCTACACCTTC. Its translation: CASSVALGRINYGYTF. This rearrangement joins TRBV11-2 to TRBJ1-2; D unresolved. Germline assignment: CDR1 SGHAT and CDR2 FQNNGV. The CDR3 sequence is 16 residues long. V was clipped by 5 bases and J by 1 base, with 17 bases between them.

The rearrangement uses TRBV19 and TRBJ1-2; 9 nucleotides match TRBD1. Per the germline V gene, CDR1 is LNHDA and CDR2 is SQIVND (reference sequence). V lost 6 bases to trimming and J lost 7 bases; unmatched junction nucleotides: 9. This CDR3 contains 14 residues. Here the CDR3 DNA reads TGTGCCAGTAGGCCACAGGGGGCTAATAGTGGCTACACCTTC. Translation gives CASRPQGANSGYTF.

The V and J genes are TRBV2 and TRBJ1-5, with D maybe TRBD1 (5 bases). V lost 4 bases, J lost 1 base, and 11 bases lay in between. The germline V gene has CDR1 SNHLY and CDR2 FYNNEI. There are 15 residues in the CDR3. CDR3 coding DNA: TGTGCCAGCAGTGGACGGACAACAAGCAATCAGCCCCAGCATTTT. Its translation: CASSGRTTSNQPQHF. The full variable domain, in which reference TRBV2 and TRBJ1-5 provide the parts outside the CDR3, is EPEVTQTPSHQVTQMGQEVILRCVPISNHLYFYWYRQILGQKVEFLVSFYNNEISEKSEIFDDQFSVERPDGSNFTLKIRSTKLEDSAMYFCASSGRTTSNQPQHFGDGTRLSIL.

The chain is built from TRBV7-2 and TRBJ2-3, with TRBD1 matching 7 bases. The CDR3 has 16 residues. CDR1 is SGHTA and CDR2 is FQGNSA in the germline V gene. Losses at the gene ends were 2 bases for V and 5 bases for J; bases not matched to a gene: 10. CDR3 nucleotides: TGTGCCAGCAGCTTAACGCTATCAGGGGGTGGAGATACGCAGTATTTT. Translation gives CASSLTLSGGGDTQYF.

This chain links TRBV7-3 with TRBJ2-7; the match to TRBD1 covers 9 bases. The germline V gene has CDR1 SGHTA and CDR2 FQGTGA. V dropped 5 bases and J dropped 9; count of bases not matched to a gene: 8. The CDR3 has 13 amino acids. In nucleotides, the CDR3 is TGTGCCAGCAGCACCGGGGACAGGGCAACGCAGTACTTC. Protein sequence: CASSTGDRATQYF.

The CDR3 nucleotides read TGTGCCAGCAGCCAATATGGCGGGGTTAGCACAGATACGCAGTATTTT. It is translated as CASSQYGGVSTDTQYF. This chain uses TRBV3-1 (or the pseudogene TRBV3-2) with TRBJ2-3; TRBD2 is a possible D gene (6 bases). The CDR3 is made up of 16 amino acids. Germline loops: CDR1 LGHDT, CDR2 YNNKEL (reference sequence). V was pared by 2 bases and J by 0 bases, with 12 bases between.

In DNA, the CDR3 is TGTGCCAGCACAAAGGGGGCATGGACATGGAACACTGAAGCTTTCTTT. It yields the protein CASTKGAWTWNTEAFF. The chain employs TRBV13 and TRBJ1-1; 7 bases align to TRBD1. Losses at the gene ends were 7 bases for V and 1 base for J; bases not matched to a gene: 12. Germline V lookup: CDR1 PRHDT, CDR2 FYEKMQ (reference sequence). This CDR3 has 16 residues.

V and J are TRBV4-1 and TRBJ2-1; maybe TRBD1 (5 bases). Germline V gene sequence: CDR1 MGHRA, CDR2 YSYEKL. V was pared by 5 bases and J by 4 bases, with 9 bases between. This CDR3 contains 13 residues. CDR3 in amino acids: CASSVQDYNEQFF. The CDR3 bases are TGCGCCAGCAGCGTACAGGATTACAATGAGCAGTTCTTC.

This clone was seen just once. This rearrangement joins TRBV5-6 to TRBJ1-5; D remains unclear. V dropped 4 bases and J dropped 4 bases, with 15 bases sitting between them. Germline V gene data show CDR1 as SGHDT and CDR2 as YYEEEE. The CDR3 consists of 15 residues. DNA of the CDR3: TGTGCCAGCAGCCTATCTTTCGGAGAGAATCAGCCCCAGCATTTT. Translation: CASSLSFGENQPQHF.

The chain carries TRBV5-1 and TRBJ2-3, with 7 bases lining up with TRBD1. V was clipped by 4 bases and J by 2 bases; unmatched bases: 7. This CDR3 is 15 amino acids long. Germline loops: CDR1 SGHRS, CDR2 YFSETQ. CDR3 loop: CASSAGTADTDTQYF. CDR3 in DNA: TGCGCCAGCAGCGCCGGGACAGCGGACACAGATACGCAGTATTTT.

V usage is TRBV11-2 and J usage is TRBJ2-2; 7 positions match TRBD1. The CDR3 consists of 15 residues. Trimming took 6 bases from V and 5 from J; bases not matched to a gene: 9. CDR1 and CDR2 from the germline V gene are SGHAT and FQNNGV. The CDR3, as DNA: TGTGCCAGCAGGTTGAGACAGGGCGGGACCGGGGAGCTGTTTTTT. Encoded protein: CASRLRQGGTGELFF.

CDR3 region: CASSPQGRTEAFF. CDR3 sequence (DNA): TGTGCCAGCAGCCCCCAGGGCCGCACTGAAGCTTTCTTT. The chain joins TRBV7-9 to TRBJ1-1, with D possibly matching TRBD1 (5 bases). CDR3 size: 13 residues. Trimming pared 5 bases from V and 4 bases from J, leaving 11 bases between. The germline V gene has CDR1 SEHNR and CDR2 FQNEAQ (reference sequence). Full variable domain (outside the CDR3, taken from reference TRBV7-9 and TRBJ1-1): DTGVSQNPRHKITKRGQNVTFRCDPISEHNRLYWYRQTLGQGPEFLTYFQNEAQLEKSRLLSDRFSAERPKGSFSTLEIQRTEQGDSAMYLCASSPQGRTEAFFGQGTRLTVV.

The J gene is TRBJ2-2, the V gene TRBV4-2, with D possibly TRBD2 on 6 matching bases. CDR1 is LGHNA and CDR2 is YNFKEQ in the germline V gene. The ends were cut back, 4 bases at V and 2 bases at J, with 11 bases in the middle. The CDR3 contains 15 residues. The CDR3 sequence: CASSPERVNTGELFF. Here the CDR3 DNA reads TGTGCCAGCAGCCCGGAGCGGGTTAACACCGGGGAGCTGTTTTTT.

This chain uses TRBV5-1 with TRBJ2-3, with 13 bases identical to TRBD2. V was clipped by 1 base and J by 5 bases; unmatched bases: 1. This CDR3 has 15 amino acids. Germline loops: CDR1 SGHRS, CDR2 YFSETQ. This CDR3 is CASSLTSGGEDTQYF. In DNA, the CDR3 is TGCGCCAGCAGCTTGACTAGCGGGGGGGAAGATACGCAGTATTTT.